The 12 T cell receptor beta chains given below trace back to one sample, sequenced in a study of shared clonotypes between healthy human individuals. Produced via immunoSEQ multiplex PCR; TCRdb's table is partial and in-frame only. The sample lists some 2,000,000 clones, roughly 95% seen once, with around 0.13% in the top ten. The specimen was naive CD4+ T cells sorted from blood. Stated subset: CD45RA+ positively selected. The origin of the receptors is a young man in good health.

This clone was seen only a few times. The germline gene is not matched at one end of the junction; a read error may be the cause. The gene calls are TRBV18 and TRBJ2-5; tentative D call: TRBD2 (6 bases). Germline-derived CDR1 and CDR2 are KGHSH and LQKENI. This CDR3 spans 15 amino acids. CDR3 coding DNA: TGTGCCAGCTCACCAATTGGAGGGTTTCAAGGGACCCAGTACTTC. This encodes CASSPIGGFQGTQYF.

The V gene is TRBV25-1, the J gene TRBJ2-5; D is ambiguous. The end of the DNA is better explained by TRBJ2-7, so the J call may be wrong. Germline V gives CDR1 MGHDK, CDR2 SYGVNS. The CDR3 has 13 residues. Written as DNA, the CDR3 is TGTGCCAGCAGTGACGTTCAAGGGATCGAGCAGTACTTC. This gives the protein CASSDVQGIEQYF.

The chain has TRBV28 and TRBJ2-1; 12 positions agree with TRBD1. The germline V gene has CDR1 MDHEN and CDR2 SYDVKM. J lost 12 bases, V lost 4 bases, and 13 bases had no gene match. This CDR3 spans 16 amino acids. The CDR3 here is CASSSPSPGTGGTQFF. CDR3 bases: TGTGCCAGCAGTTCTCCCAGTCCCGGGACAGGGGGCACGCAGTTCTTC.

V and J are TRBV6-5 and TRBJ2-3; perhaps TRBD1 as D (5 bases). The CDR3 consists of 14 residues. From germline, CDR1 is MNHEY and CDR2 SVGAGI. V shed 2 bases and J shed 2 bases, with 8 bases lying between them. The CDR3 sequence: CASSYRRDTDTQYF. CDR3 DNA: TGTGCCAGCAGTTACCGCAGGGACACAGATACGCAGTATTTT.

The chain recombines TRBV30 with TRBJ2-1; 10 bases match TRBD2. The J segment lost 5 bases and the V segment lost 0 bases, leaving 10 bases of the junction unmatched. The V gene's germline CDR1 is GTSNPN and CDR2 SVGIG (reference sequence). The CDR3 consists of 17 residues. The CDR3 loop is CAWSVPLTSGDHNEQFF. The CDR3 DNA sequence: TGTGCCTGGAGTGTCCCACTCACTAGCGGGGATCACAATGAGCAGTTCTTC.

This rearrangement joins TRBV5-4 to TRBJ2-7; 12 nucleotides match TRBD2. Germline loops: CDR1 SGHNT, CDR2 YYREEE (reference sequence). CDR3 length: 14 amino acids. Germline trimming cut 0 bases from V and 5 bases from J; bases unmatched to any gene: 0. The CDR3 spells CASSLASGRDEQYF. CDR3 DNA sequence: TGTGCCAGCAGCTTGGCTAGCGGGAGGGACGAGCAGTACTTC.

V usage is TRBV30 and J usage is TRBJ2-2; D is perhaps TRBD2 (5 bases). The germline gives CDR1 GTSNPN, CDR2 SVGIG (reference sequence). The CDR3 contains 16 residues. The V gene lost 4 bases and the J gene lost 4 bases, with 19 bases spanning the gap. The DNA of the CDR3 is TGTGCCTGGACCTCCTCGGCGGGTAGAATCACCGGGGAGCTGTTTTTT. Translated, it gives CAWTSSAGRITGELFF. The complete variable domain, with remaining parts taken from reference TRBV30 and TRBJ2-2, reads SQTIHQWPATLVQPVGSPLSLECTVEGTSNPNLYWYRQAAGRGLQLLFYSVGIGQISSEVPQNLSASRPQDRQFILSSKKLLLSDSGFYLCAWTSSAGRITGELFFGEGSRLTVL.

The chain couples TRBV5-1 to TRBJ2-7, with D tentatively TRBD2 (5 bases). CDR3 size: 14 residues. Trimming cost V 7 bases and J 2 bases, with 16 bases left between them. The germline gives CDR1 SGHRS, CDR2 YFSETQ. The CDR3 nucleotides are TGCGCCAGCTCTCCGGAGTCGGGGACCTACGAGCAGTACTTC. It specifies CASSPESGTYEQYF.

This clone was picked up one time. This may come from a read error, since a much larger clone is one base off. Other nucleotide sequences from this sample produce the same CDR3. V usage is TRBV10-3 and J usage is TRBJ1-1; D call uncertain. Looked up from germline, CDR1 is ENHRY and CDR2 is SYGVKD. CDR3 length: 13 amino acids. CDR3 nucleotides: TGTGCCATCAGTGACCCGGCAAACACCGAAGCTTTCTTT. Its translation: CAISDPANTEAFF.

V usage is TRBV15 and J usage is TRBJ2-3; D is ambiguous. V was shortened by 5 bases and J by 2 bases, with 14 bases between the two germline ends. The CDR3 is 15 amino acids. Germline CDR1 LNHNV, CDR2 YYDKDF (reference sequence). In nucleotides, the CDR3 is TGTGCCACCAGCTTAACCAGCGAGGCCACAGATACGCAGTATTTT. It yields the protein CATSLTSEATDTQYF.

The rearrangement joins TRBV6-6 to TRBJ1-5; D is ambiguous. V was shortened by 2 bases and J by 5 bases, with 4 bases between the two germline ends. This CDR3 region has 12 residues. Germline lookup yields CDR1 MNHNY and CDR2 SVGAGI (reference sequence). CDR3 sequence reads: CASSYPYQPQHF. The CDR3 DNA sequence: TGTGCCAGCAGTTACCCCTATCAGCCCCAGCATTTT.

The rearrangement uses TRBV14 and TRBJ2-7; 9 nucleotides line up with TRBD1. V gave up 4 bases and J gave up 6 bases; unmatched junction bases: 13. This CDR3 has 16 residues. Germline assignment: CDR1 SGHDN and CDR2 FVKESK. The CDR3 nucleotides are TGTGCCAGCAGCCGCCGACCGGGACAGGGACCGGGCGAGCAGTACTTC. Translation: CASSRRPGQGPGEQYF.